The T cell receptor (beta chain) under discussion was sequenced for a study of beta chain features in type 1 diabetes. Study findings and constraints: People with Type 1 diabetes carried modestly yet significantly shorter TCRB CDR3s in all four CD4+ subsets.

In the case of this clone: Its antigen is not identified.

From germline, CDR1 is SGHTA and CDR2 FQGNSA. The junction had 1 base not matched to a gene; V was cut back by 4 bases and J by 4 bases. CDR3 length: 13 residues. The whole isolated RNA underwent reverse transcription, so sequencing captured expressed TCRB transcripts. Sequenced by immunoSEQ multiplex PCR; TCRdb stores in-frame clones only, minus some. Here the sample spans a few hundred thousand clones, roughly 12% being singletons. The rearrangement links TRBV7-2 to TRBJ1-2, with 9 bases matching TRBD1. The sequence derives from a woman aged 18-29 years with type 1 diabetes. Sequencing was done on a sample of naive CD4+ T cells from blood. CDR3 bases: TGTGCCAGCAGCTGGGACAGGGCCTATGGCTACACCTTC. This encodes CASSWDRAYGYTF.